This T cell receptor beta chain was recovered during a study of technical replicates of blood from a few donors. V trimming: 10 bases; J trimming: 1 base; junction bases outside the gene matches: 5. This CDR3 is built from 13 residues. Germline values: CDR1 MNHNS, CDR2 SASEGT. The data were produced by immunoSEQ multiplex PCR, yet TCRdb's version contains in-frame clones alone and is incomplete. This repertoire shows some 70,000 clones, about 97% found once; its top ten account for about 0.28%. The receptor was isolated from a human donor in good health. Input material: T cells isolated from PBMCs. V and J are TRBV6-1 and TRBJ2-7; the match to TRBD1 covers 9 bases. This CDR3 reads CATGGTGSYEQYF. In DNA form, the CDR3 reads TGTGCCACCGGCGGGACAGGGTCCTACGAGCAGTACTTC.